This T cell receptor (gamma chain) was obtained from a study of gamma-delta chains in newborns, infants, children. Study-level background: Polyclonal expansion of innate γδ T cells after birth follows microbial exposure.

With respect to this clone: A far larger clone is just one base off, so this is likely a read error. Other DNA sequences of this sample code for an identical CDR3.

TCRdb applied CATT to the reads for clone calling. The data hold a few hundred gamma-chain clones, with about 27% observed a single time. The receptor's source is a child who was a newborn, infant or young child, either healthy, febrile or measles-vaccinated (not recorded which). Sequenced material: blood.

CDR3 region: CALWEVQELGKKIKVF. The CDR3 DNA follows: TGCGCCTTGTGGGAGGTGCAAGAGTTGGGCAAAAAAATCAAGGTATTT. The chain is built from TRGV9 and TRGJP. Germline CDR1 GITISATS, CDR2 ISYDGTV (reference sequence). This CDR3 has 16 residues.